This is a list of T cell receptor beta chains from one sample in a study of blood T cells in healthy people across ages. TCRdb itself ran the 5' RACE reads through MiXCR, one entry per CDR3 protein. The sample holds about 1.8 million distinct CDR3 sequences, 40% to 55% seen once. The sequenced sample consisted of blood. The receptors come from a woman aged 40 to 55 in good health. Each CDR3 is given with its conserved first and last residue. The D gene is left open where the match is weak. Size tells how often a clone was seen (once, few, many) or the class of an expanded clone, and some rows leave it out.

v_call	d_call	clone_size	j_call	cdr3_aa
TRBV6-4	-	-	TRBJ1-2	CATRDHGGYGYTF
TRBV5-1	TRBD1	-	TRBJ1-1	CASSLGQGRVGAEAFF
TRBV12-3/TRBV12-4	-	few	TRBJ2-6	CASSLRPGPPSGANVLTF
TRBV5-1	-	-	TRBJ2-5	CASSLNLQGGRETQYF
TRBV4-2	TRBD2	-	TRBJ2-5	CASSQTGLAGQETQYF
TRBV27	TRBD1	few	TRBJ1-6	CASRLMGQPLSSYNSPLHF
TRBV7-9	-	few	TRBJ2-5	CATLSRDEETQYF
TRBV5-6	-	-	TRBJ1-6	CASNLGGINNSPLHF
TRBV28	-	-	TRBJ2-1	CASSLYSLRYPIYNEQFF
TRBV6-2/TRBV6-3	TRBD2	-	TRBJ2-3	CASSIGTSADTQYF
TRBV7-9	TRBD2	-	TRBJ2-3	CASSIDGLAGEWQYF
TRBV7-7	-	-	TRBJ1-5	CASSSGRLGRGLPYSNQPQHF
TRBV4-3	-	-	TRBJ1-1	CASSHSGTGTEAFF
TRBV5-6	-	-	TRBJ2-1	CASSLPGQPYNEQFF
TRBV6-1	TRBD2	-	TRBJ2-1	CASSRRTSHTYNEQFF
TRBV20-1	-	-	TRBJ2-1	CSAYPGPRGEQFF
TRBV7-8	-	-	TRBJ1-2	CASSLPAGTAKTYGYTF
TRBV4-3	TRBD1	-	TRBJ2-5	CASSRGTGKRETQYF
TRBV11-2	-	-	TRBJ2-3	CASSPSSGLVGDTQYF
TRBV28	TRBD1	-	TRBJ1-2	CASRLQGDYGYTF
TRBV6-6	-	-	TRBJ2-1	CASNYPKGDSYNEQFF
TRBV3-1	-	-	TRBJ2-2	CASSQEGSGSGELFF
TRBV6-6	-	few	TRBJ1-2	CASSYNPGYTF
TRBV29-1	TRBD1	-	-	CSVEVRRGRGRNEQYF
TRBV6-5	-	-	TRBJ2-5	CASSYWNEQYF
TRBV29-1	TRBD1	-	TRBJ1-2	CSVVGPGGSQGDYGYTF
TRBV5-1	TRBD1	-	TRBJ1-2	CATTRDRVSGYTF
TRBV28	-	few	TRBJ2-7	CASSLMLDSQYF
TRBV4-1	TRBD1	-	TRBJ1-4	CASSQGDRGRMDEKLFF
TRBV28	-	-	TRBJ1-2	CASSPLSGGSRRGYTF
TRBV6-2/TRBV6-3	-	few	TRBJ2-7	CASSYRGADIYEQYF
TRBV20-1	TRBD2	few	TRBJ2-5	CSARDLLAGVWTQYF
TRBV7-9	TRBD1	few	TRBJ2-1	CASSNRDRSYNEQFF
TRBV15	-	few	TRBJ2-7	CATSRYSYEQYF
TRBV24-1	TRBD1	-	TRBJ2-5	CATSDPGQGQETQYF
TRBV20-1	-	-	TRBJ1-2	CSAKSYDNPANYGYTF
TRBV5-1	TRBD2	-	TRBJ2-5	CASSSDPSGEETQYF
TRBV28	TRBD1	-	TRBJ1-2	CASTDRGGYGYTF
TRBV27	-	-	TRBJ2-5	CASSPLWQETQYF
TRBV12-3/TRBV12-4	TRBD2	-	TRBJ2-1	CASCRTGGNNEQFF
TRBV12-3/TRBV12-4	TRBD1	-	TRBJ2-7	CASTQGQATYEQYF
TRBV28	-	-	TRBJ1-4	CASSLPRNVNEKLFF
TRBV2	TRBD2	-	TRBJ2-1	CASSALAGGLYNEQFF
TRBV6-5	-	-	TRBJ2-1	CASRSSFSYNVQFF
TRBV6-5	-	-	TRBJ1-6	CASRGVGNSPLHF
TRBV12-3/TRBV12-4	-	few	TRBJ2-1	CASTPDGTYNEQFF
TRBV19	TRBD1	-	TRBJ2-7	CASSPHSGGRNEQYF